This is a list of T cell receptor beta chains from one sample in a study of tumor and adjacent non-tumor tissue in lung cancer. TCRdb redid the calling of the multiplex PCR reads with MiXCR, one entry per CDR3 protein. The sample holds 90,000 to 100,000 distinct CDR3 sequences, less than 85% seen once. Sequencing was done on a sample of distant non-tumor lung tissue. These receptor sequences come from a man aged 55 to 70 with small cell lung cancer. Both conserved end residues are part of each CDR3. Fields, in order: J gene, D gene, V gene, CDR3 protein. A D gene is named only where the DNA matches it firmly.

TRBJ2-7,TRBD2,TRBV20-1,CCAGGTSGHGGSSYEQYF
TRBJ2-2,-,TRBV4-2,CASSQDYLQNTGELFF
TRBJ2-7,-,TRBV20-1,CSARDSSSPAGEQYF
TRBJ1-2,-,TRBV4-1,CASNSPGRINYGYTF
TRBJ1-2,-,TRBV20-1,CSPTDRVNYGYTF
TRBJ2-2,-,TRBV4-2,CASNQGLRTNIGELFF
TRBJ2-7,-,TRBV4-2,CASNQERTGVYERYF
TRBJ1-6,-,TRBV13,CVTSQNDGSSYNSPLHF
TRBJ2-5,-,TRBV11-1,CASSSTAEESQYF
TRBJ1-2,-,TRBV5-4,CASTLGGARARYTF
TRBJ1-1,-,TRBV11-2,CVSSLVLGSFEAVF
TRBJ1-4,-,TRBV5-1,CANSPGVTYTNEKLFF
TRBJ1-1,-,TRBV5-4,CTSSLDGVGVMNTEAFF
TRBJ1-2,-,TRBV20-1,CSAPPAGDDYTF
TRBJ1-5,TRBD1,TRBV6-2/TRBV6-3,CASSLGGQNNKPQHF
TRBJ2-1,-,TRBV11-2,CVNSLEPGLVEQFF
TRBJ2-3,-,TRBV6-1,CASSWEMGTDTQYF
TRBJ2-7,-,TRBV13,CVSSASLGNYEQYF
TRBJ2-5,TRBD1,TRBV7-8,CASCLTGDQETHYF
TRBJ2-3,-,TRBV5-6,CASSFTDGRTQYF
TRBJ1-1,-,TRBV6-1,CASLRGGSEAFF
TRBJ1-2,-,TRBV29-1,CSGRPDRGYTF
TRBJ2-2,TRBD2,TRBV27,CASSSLADPAGELFF
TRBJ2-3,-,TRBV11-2,CGSSPLGTSTDTQYF
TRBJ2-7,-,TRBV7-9,CASSLTGTSYELYF
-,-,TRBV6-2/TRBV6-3,CTSKIAGAPMEQFF
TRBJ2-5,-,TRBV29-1,CSVGPPVCVGLQETQYF
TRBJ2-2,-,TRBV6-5,CAGSCEPRSGGEQFF
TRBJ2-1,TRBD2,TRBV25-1,CASRVAGDWGNEQFF
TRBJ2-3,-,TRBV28,CANSYGARFTDTQYF
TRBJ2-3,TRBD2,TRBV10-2,CASSFTGLAGVGMQYF
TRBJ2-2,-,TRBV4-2,CVSSQERGVAAGELFF
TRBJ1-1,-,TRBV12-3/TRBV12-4,CASIFGETEAFF
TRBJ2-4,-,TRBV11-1,CASSLGRTAKNIQYF
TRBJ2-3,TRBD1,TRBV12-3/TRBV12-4,CASRNRGRSTDTHYF
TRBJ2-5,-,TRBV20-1,CSARKLEHETRYF
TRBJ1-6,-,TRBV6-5,CASCRYWGSPLHF
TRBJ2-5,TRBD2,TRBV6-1,CANSSGSGGGTQYF
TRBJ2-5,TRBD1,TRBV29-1,CSVDSGQEETQYF
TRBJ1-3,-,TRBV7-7,CASSPTQASSGNTIYF
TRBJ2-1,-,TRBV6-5,CASSYGGSRSNEQFF
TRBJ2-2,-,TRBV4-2,CAISQDLRANTGALFF
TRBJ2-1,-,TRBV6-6,CASFLGNEQLF
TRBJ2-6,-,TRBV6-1,CGSTRHGSGANVLTF
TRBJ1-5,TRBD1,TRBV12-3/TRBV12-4,CVSSLDSGTGNQPQHF
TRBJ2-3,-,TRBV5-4,CTSSPGERRSTDTQYF
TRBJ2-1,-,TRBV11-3,CASSYLGGGVSYNEQFF
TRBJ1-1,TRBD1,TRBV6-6,CVTRGTENTEAFF
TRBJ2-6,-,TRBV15,CATTQGYSGANVLTF
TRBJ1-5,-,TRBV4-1,CASNQVMCQPQHF
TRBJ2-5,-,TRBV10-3,CAISDGGAIRETQYF
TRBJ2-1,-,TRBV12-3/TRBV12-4,CASCSTGGTYNEQFF
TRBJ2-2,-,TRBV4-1,CARSSRGGYTGELFF
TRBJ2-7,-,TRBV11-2,CTSSPALGYEQYF